This is a list of T cell receptor beta chains from one sample in a study. In TCRdb, the 5' RACE reads were re-called with MiXCR into one record per CDR3 protein. The table has about 54,000 distinct CDR3 sequences, roughly a sixth seen once. Input material: naive CD4+ T cells sorted from blood. Receptors were obtained from a female donor with breast cancer. CDR3s include the opening cysteine and the closing phenylalanine or tryptophan. D genes are given only for firm matches. Rows give clone size only sometimes, using once, few, many, or a class for an expanded clone.

clone_size j_call v_call d_call cdr3_aa cdr3_nt
few TRBJ2-3 TRBV7-2 NA CASSFDRSTDTQYF TGTGCCAGCAGCTTCGACAGGAGCACAGATACGCAGTATTTT
NA TRBJ1-6 TRBV7-2 NA CASSSLVHNSPLHF TGTGCCAGCAGCTCTCTAGTCCATAATTCACCCCTCCACTTT
NA TRBJ2-3 TRBV15 NA CATSRDRGNADTQYF TGTGCCACCAGCAGAGATAGGGGGAATGCAGATACGCAGTATTTT
many TRBJ2-5 TRBV5-1 TRBD1 CASSPGTGGSETQYF TGCGCCAGCAGCCCCGGGACAGGGGGCTCAGAGACCCAGTACTTC
NA TRBJ1-2 TRBV5-1 TRBD1 CASSLVGQSYGYTF TGCGCCAGCAGCTTGGTGGGACAGTCCTATGGCTACACCTTC
few TRBJ2-3 TRBV6-5 NA CASSTRRTDTQYF TGTGCCAGCAGTACCCGCAGAACAGATACGCAGTATTTT
many TRBJ1-2 TRBV7-2 TRBD1 CASSSTGQNGYTF TGTGCCAGCAGCTCGACAGGGCAAAATGGCTACACCTTC
many TRBJ1-2 TRBV12-3/TRBV12-4 NA CASSSGKDGYTF TGTGCCAGCAGTTCGGGGAAGGATGGCTACACCTTC
few TRBJ2-5 TRBV11-2 NA CASSFMGHNQETQYF TGTGCCAGCAGCTTTATGGGACACAACCAAGAGACCCAGTACTTC
NA TRBJ2-1 TRBV27 NA CASSLGTGVRVEQFF TGTGCCAGCAGTTTGGGGACGGGCGTTCGGGTTGAGCAGTTCTTC
NA TRBJ2-2 TRBV21-1 NA CASRIRDEPNTGELFF TGTGCCAGCAGGATAAGGGACGAGCCGAACACCGGGGAGCTGTTTTTT
many TRBJ1-1 TRBV20-1 NA CSAPRSGLNTEAFF TGCAGTGCTCCACGGTCAGGGTTGAACACTGAAGCTTTCTTT
few TRBJ1-1 TRBV7-8 TRBD1 CASREDRHTEAFF TGTGCCAGCAGGGAGGACAGGCACACTGAAGCTTTCTTT
many TRBJ2-1 TRBV7-8 NA CASSSYKWDEQFF TGTGCCAGCAGCTCCTATAAGTGGGATGAGCAGTTCTTC
many TRBJ1-2 TRBV6-2/TRBV6-3 NA CASSYQEGSHYGYTF TGTGCCAGCAGTTACCAGGAGGGAAGTCACTATGGCTACACCTTC
few TRBJ2-2 TRBV5-1 TRBD1 CASSTGVSGELFF TGCGCCAGCTCAACAGGGGTATCCGGGGAGCTGTTTTTT
NA TRBJ1-3 TRBV18 NA CASSSDVRSGNTIYF TGTGCCAGCTCCTCGGACGTTCGCTCTGGAAACACCATATATTTT
few TRBJ1-1 TRBV7-9 TRBD1 CASNPGTEEAFF TGTGCCAGCAACCCCGGGACAGAGGAAGCTTTCTTT
NA TRBJ2-3 TRBV7-8 TRBD2 CASSPRPSGSTDTQYF TGTGCCAGCAGCCCCCGGCCTAGCGGGAGCACAGATACGCAGTATTTT
many TRBJ1-6 TRBV6-5 TRBD1 CASRETGVNSPLHF TGTGCCAGCAGGGAGACAGGGGTTAATTCACCCCTCCACTTT
NA TRBJ1-3 TRBV5-1 NA CASSLAPGTSGNTIYF TGCGCCAGCAGCTTGGCCCCCGGGACCTCTGGAAACACCATATATTTT
few TRBJ1-1 TRBV5-6 NA CASSPSGQSPEAFF TGTGCCAGCAGCCCTTCAGGACAAAGTCCTGAAGCTTTCTTT
once TRBJ1-6 TRBV7-9 NA CASSSTGLTNSPLHF TGTGCCAGCAGCTCAACGGGACTCACGAATTCACCCCTCCACTTT
few TRBJ1-2 TRBV12-3/TRBV12-4 TRBD1 CASSRQGNSNYGYTF TGTGCCAGCAGTCGACAGGGAAATTCTAACTATGGCTACACCTTC
few TRBJ1-5 TRBV5-6 NA CASSLGLADTNQPQHF TGTGCCAGCAGCTTGGGACTCGCGGATACCAATCAGCCCCAGCATTTT
many TRBJ1-5 TRBV6-5 TRBD1 CASSKMGDRARQPQHF TGTGCCAGCAGTAAGATGGGGGACAGGGCCCGACAGCCCCAGCATTTT
many TRBJ2-1 TRBV5-1 NA CASSLGDFPSYNEQFF TGCGCCAGCAGCTTGGGGGACTTCCCCTCCTACAATGAGCAGTTCTTC
few TRBJ1-1 TRBV19 TRBD1 CASTARTGRTEAFF TGTGCCAGTACCGCGAGGACAGGGCGGACTGAAGCTTTCTTT
NA TRBJ2-1 TRBV9 TRBD2 CASSVGSSGSVAYFRSGQFF TGTGCCAGCAGCGTAGGTTCTAGCGGGAGCGTTGCCTACTTCCGGAGTGGGCAGTTCTTC
many TRBJ2-3 TRBV20-1 NA CSARDEVRDTQYF TGCAGTGCTAGAGATGAGGTGAGAGATACGCAGTATTTT
NA TRBJ1-2 TRBV5-1 TRBD1 CASSSWTGINYGYTF TGCGCCAGCAGCTCGTGGACAGGGATTAACTATGGCTACACCTTC
NA TRBJ2-7 TRBV20-1 TRBD2 CSASGRGTYEQYF TGCAGTGCTAGCGGGAGGGGGACCTACGAGCAGTACTTC
NA TRBJ2-7 TRBV7-3 NA CASSSDGGGSSYEQYF TGTGCCAGCAGCTCCGATGGGGGCGGAAGCTCCTACGAGCAGTACTTC
many TRBJ1-2 TRBV6-6 NA CASKVKAKGRGYTF TGTGCCAGCAAAGTTAAGGCAAAGGGTCGGGGCTACACCTTC
NA TRBJ2-1 TRBV5-1 NA CASSLQGYSYNEQFF TGCGCCAGCAGCCTTCAAGGGTACTCCTACAATGAGCAGTTCTTC
NA TRBJ2-6 TRBV6-5 NA CASSWSSGANVLTF TGTGCCAGCAGTTGGTCTTCTGGGGCCAACGTCCTGACTTTC
NA TRBJ1-6 TRBV9 NA CASSVDARGHSPLHF TGTGCCAGCAGCGTAGATGCTAGGGGACATTCACCCCTCCACTTT
few TRBJ1-6 TRBV7-6 NA CASSLAQSTLGSPLHF TGTGCCAGCAGCTTAGCGCAATCGACATTAGGTTCACCCCTCCACTTT
NA TRBJ2-2 TRBV20-1 NA CSARVHRAGELFF TGCAGTGCTAGAGTTCATAGGGCCGGGGAGCTGTTTTTT
NA TRBJ2-1 TRBV3-2 NA CASSHQGRPCGDSHVTEQFF TGTGCCAGCAGCCACCAAGGCCGACCGTGCGGGGACTCTCACGTCACTGAGCAGTTCTTC
few TRBJ2-3 TRBV5-5 TRBD1 CASSLGGQGKTDTQYF TGTGCCAGCAGCCTCGGCGGACAGGGAAAAACAGATACGCAGTATTTT
NA TRBJ1-1 TRBV7-2 NA CAGSLVARSTEAFF TGTGCCGGCAGCTTAGTGGCGCGGAGCACTGAAGCTTTCTTT
NA TRBJ2-1 TRBV20-1 TRBD2 CSATTREGRDEQFF TGCAGTGCAACAACGCGGGAGGGTAGGGATGAGCAGTTCTTC